A single T cell receptor beta chain is shown here with its context. This clonotype came up a few times. Its antigen is unknown. Base quality data are lacking; no much larger clone is found one base away. The data were obtained in a study of vaccination and CD4 T cells after COVID-19 (dated by TCRdb to 2021 to 2024). Study-level background: SARS-CoV-2 positivity had been established in the convalescent patients by nasal swab PCR, and mild disease was recorded in roughly 10 of these patients and severe disease in one. Post-COVID blood samples from convalescent patients were collected a median of approximately 100 days after diagnosis, with a range of 35 to 161 days. Each participant got two doses of either the Pfizer-BioNTech BNT162b2 vaccine (n=8) or the Moderna mRNA-1273 vaccine (n=2). A few convalescent patients were sampled both early after vaccination (day 14) and late after vaccination (days 161 to 241). As controls, cultures received a CEFX viral epitope pool (the positive control), an HIV-1 Nef peptide pool (the negative control), or no peptide at all. In ten to eleven COVID-19 convalescent patients and a few infection-naive healthy vaccine recipients, researchers compared the spike-specific CD4+ TCR repertoire from before mRNA vaccination with the repertoire from after. In the convalescent cohort there were six males and four females, among whom were two Hispanic individuals, seven Caucasians, two Asians and one multiracial person. For stimulating the cultures, overlapping spike peptide pools were used, derived from SARS-CoV-2 as well as from the common cold coronaviruses HCoV-NL63, HCoV-OC43 and HCoV-229E. The time from the second vaccine dose to post-vaccine blood sampling had a median of approximately 72 days and ranged from about 14 to 250 days.

Overall study results and their limits: In convalescent patients, a median around 90% of post-vaccine SARS-CoV-2-reactive clones were detected only after vaccination, suggesting vaccine-specific priming. Of the vaccine-specific clones in convalescent patients, 304 of 307, or nearly all, reacted only to SARS-CoV-2 spike and did not cross-react with common cold coronaviruses. The median number of SARS-CoV-2-reactive clonotypes rose from around 20 after infection to a few dozen after vaccination, but the change was not significant. Only a relatively small number of convalescent patients were included in the study, and early timepoints following natural infection were not analyzed.

The protocol used for the library was PCR. TCR sequencing of DNA from cultured CD4+ T cells used the Oncomine TCR Beta short-read assay at the Johns Hopkins FTIC core. The QIAamp micro DNA kit was used to extract genomic DNA from the cultured CD4+ T cells. Oncomine TCR Beta libraries from cultured CD4+ T cells were pooled with unique dual indexes and sequenced on an Illumina iSeq 100. The authors processed their data as follows. Non-productive sequences were removed, and CDR3s not starting with C, not ending with F or W, or shorter than 7 amino acids were discarded. Antigen-specific clonotypes were identified using the MANAFEST web application through comparison of peptide-stimulated wells with reference and other culture wells. For a clone to be called positive, the clone needed an FDR below 0.05, an odds ratio above 5, and a productive frequency above 0.1% in at least two of three replicate wells. Cross-reactive clonotypes were defined as significantly expanded in both SARS-CoV-2 spike wells and at least one common cold coronavirus spike condition. CDR3 homology was assessed with Levenshtein distances (stringdist) and unrooted phylogenetic trees (ape) in R version 3.6.1. TCRdb trimmed the raw reads at Q25, called clones with MiXCR and kept productive beta chains. Identical CDR3 protein sequences are pooled into one entry, listed with their most common genes and DNA. Clone size and V and J calls follow TCRdb, not the original study. This sample gives about 25,000 distinct CDR3 sequences in total; around 28% of them show up just once. The top ten clones comprise roughly 6.6% of the sample.

This sample's time point label indicates: late sampling 161 to 241 days after vaccination in three convalescent patients. In the paper's terms, the treatment or condition label means: approximately 9-day PBMC culture with coronavirus spike peptide pools or control peptides (ViraFEST assay). The ViraFEST assay, used in the study, expanded antigen-specific T cells with peptide pools and then identified the expanded clonotypes through TCR sequencing. The positive SARS-CoV-2 PCR tests of the convalescent patients were dated from March to December 2020, before the Alpha, Beta and Delta variants emerged in the United States. Approximately 2.1 million PBMCs per well were cultured in IMDM with 5% human AB serum and roughly 10 IU/ml IL-2, plus 10 ug/ml peptide pools. Half of the culture medium was replaced with fresh IL-2-containing medium on days 3 and 7. Once the cells had been in culture for over nine days, the EasySep CD4+ T cell isolation kit was used to isolate CD4+ T cells by negative selection. Ficoll-Paque Plus gradient centrifugation was used to isolate PBMCs from whole blood, and the isolated PBMCs were then either used fresh or cryopreserved at -140C. Triplicate wells were generally used for each culture condition.

After removal of 2 bases from V and 0 bases from J, the junction retains 3 bases not matched to a gene. From its cysteine to its phenylalanine, the CDR3 spans 15 amino acids. Only CDR3 DNA remains: 45 bases, in frame from the first base. From a lookup of the germline V gene (reference sequence), CDR1 and CDR2 are SGHNT and YYREEE. The origin of this receptor is a human donor who had recovered from COVID-19. The V and J segments used are TRBV5-4 and TRBJ2-5; 8 of the junction bases match TRBD1. The sequences come from CD4+ T cells from blood, cultured in vitro, collected about 7 months after SARS-CoV-2 vaccination. The CDR3 region reads CASSFRDRNQETQYF. The sequenced DNA is TGTGCCAGCAGCTTCCGGGACAGGAACCAAGAGACCCAGTACTTC.